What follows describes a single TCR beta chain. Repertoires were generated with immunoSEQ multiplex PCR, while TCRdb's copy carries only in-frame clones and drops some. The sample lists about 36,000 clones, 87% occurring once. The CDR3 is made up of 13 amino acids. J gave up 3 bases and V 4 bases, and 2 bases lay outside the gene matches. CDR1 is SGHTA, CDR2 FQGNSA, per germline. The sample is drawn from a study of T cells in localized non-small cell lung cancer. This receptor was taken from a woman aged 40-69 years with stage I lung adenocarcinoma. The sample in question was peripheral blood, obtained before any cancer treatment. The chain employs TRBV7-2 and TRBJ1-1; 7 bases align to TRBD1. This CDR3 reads CASSSDRDTEAFF. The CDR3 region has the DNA TGTGCCAGCAGCTCTGACAGGGACACTGAAGCTTTCTTT.